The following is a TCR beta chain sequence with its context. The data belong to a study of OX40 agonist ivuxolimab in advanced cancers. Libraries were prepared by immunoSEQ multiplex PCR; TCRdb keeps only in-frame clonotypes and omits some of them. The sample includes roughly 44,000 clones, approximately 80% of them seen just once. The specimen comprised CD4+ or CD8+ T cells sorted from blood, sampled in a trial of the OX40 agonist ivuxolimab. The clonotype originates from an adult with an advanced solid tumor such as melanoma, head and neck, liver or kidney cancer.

Here the CDR3 DNA reads TGCGCCAGCAGCCAAGTAAGAGTTAACACTGAAGCTTTCTTT. It specifies CASSQVRVNTEAFF. The chain is built from TRBV4-3 and TRBJ1-1, with D hard to call. Trimming cost V 1 base and J 2 bases, with 8 bases left between them. The CDR3 length is 14 residues. Germline loops: CDR1 LGHNA, CDR2 YSLEER.